Ten or more counts support the clone carrying this T cell receptor beta chain. The SP2 primer and nested alpha and beta constant region primers amplified ligated cDNA in four rounds. TCRdb reprocessed the 5' RACE reads with MiXCR, giving one entry per CDR3 protein. The repertoire has 45,000 to 55,000 distinct CDR3 sequences, 4.7% of them found once; the top ten carry around 0.8%. This sample was taken from a study of naive and memory T cell subsets. The V gene's germline CDR1 is MNHNS and CDR2 SASEGT. The CDR3 runs to 14 residues. The V end was cut by 7 bases, the J end by 6 bases, with 16 bases between. TCR cDNA received a 3' ligated oligonucleotide that carried a UMI.

The clonotype comes from a female donor in good health. The J gene is TRBJ2-1, the V gene TRBV6-1; no firm D call. The CDR3 region has the DNA TGTGCCAGCACCATGATCAGTGCCCGCAATGAGCAGTTCTTC. Translated: CASTMISARNEQFF.